This T cell receptor (beta chain) was identified during a study of OX40 agonist ivuxolimab in advanced cancers. The study, taken as a whole, reports: Certain nonresponders additionally had low normalized T-cell clonal expansion. Partial responders treated at 0.1-3.0 mg/kg exhibited clonal expansion among the lowest measured.

The CDR3 runs to 17 residues. Germline assignment: CDR1 SGHTA and CDR2 FQGNSA. Trimming removed 5 bases at V and 4 bases at J, with 21 bases between. This clone was seen just once. Its antigen is still unknown. Samples were taken at baseline and on day 1 of cycles 4 and 7. The method was immunoSEQ multiplex PCR; TCRdb's version includes in-frame clones alone and lacks a portion of them. The table lists 55,000 to 65,000 clones, roughly 84% of them singletons, with roughly 0.53% in the top ten. This clonotype originated in an adult with an advanced solid tumor such as melanoma, head and neck, liver or kidney cancer. The chain combines TRBV7-2 with TRBJ1-5, with D perhaps TRBD1 (5 bases). The starting material was CD4+ or CD8+ T cells sorted from blood, obtained in a trial of the OX40 agonist ivuxolimab. CDR3 DNA sequence: TGTGCCAGCAGCCCGGGGCTCATCGGACGGAGGAATCAGCCCCAGCATTTT. Translated: CASSPGLIGRRNQPQHF.